This passage covers 16 T cell receptor beta chains from one sample sequenced in a study of blood T cell repertoires in COVID-19. Method: immunoSEQ multiplex PCR; TCRdb's copy keeps in-frame clones and lacks some. Of approximately 100,000 clones in the sample, over 75% were seen once. Material: peripheral blood. Source of these receptors: a woman in her fifties or sixties with acute or convalescent COVID-19.

This chain links TRBV4-2 with TRBJ2-5; D call uncertain. Germline V gene data show CDR1 as LGHNA and CDR2 as YNFKEQ. Trimming cost V 1 base and J 5 bases, with 2 bases left between them. The CDR3 is made up of 11 amino acids. The CDR3 DNA sequence: TGTGCCAGCAGCCAAGCGGAGACCCAGTACTTC. Amino acid sequence: CASSQAETQYF.

V usage is TRBV4-2 and J usage is TRBJ1-3; 10 bases match TRBD1. Unmatched junction bases numbered 5, after V lost 8 bases and J lost 7 bases. Germline CDR1 is LGHNA and CDR2 is YNFKEQ. The CDR3 loop spans 13 amino acids. The CDR3 DNA is TGTGCCAGCTCTAGGACAGGGGGGAACACCATATATTTT. Protein sequence: CASSRTGGNTIYF.

CDR3 coding DNA: TGTGCCAGCAGCGCGAACCGGGACAGCGCGAACACCGGGGAGCTGTTTTTT. It codes for CASSANRDSANTGELFF. The chain carries TRBV9 and TRBJ2-2, with TRBD1 matching 7 bases. This CDR3 is built from 17 residues. The germline CDR1 and CDR2 sequences are SGDLS and YYNGEE. V trimming: 3 bases; J trimming: 0 bases; junction bases outside the gene matches: 8.

The J gene is TRBJ2-3, the V gene TRBV5-1, with TRBD1 identical over 7 bases. This CDR3 is built from 18 residues. Germline values: CDR1 SGHRS, CDR2 YFSETQ. The V gene end was trimmed by 5 bases and the J gene end by 3 bases; junction bases not matched to a gene: 18. CDR3 region: CASSLEGAGALRTDTQYF. In nucleotides, the CDR3 is TGCGCCAGCAGTCTCGAGGGGGCCGGGGCCCTGAGGACAGATACGCAGTATTTT.

The chain uses TRBV19 and TRBJ1-1; no definite D call. Between the trimmed V and J ends, which lost 7 bases and 1 base, there was a span of 13 bases. Germline V gives CDR1 LNHDA, CDR2 SQIVND (reference sequence). This CDR3 has 14 residues. The CDR3 is CASTAGRGNTEAFF. The CDR3 DNA is TGTGCCAGTACCGCCGGTCGGGGGAACACTGAAGCTTTCTTT.

This clone was seen a handful of times. This sequence joins TRBV5-1 and TRBJ1-1, with 7 bases lining up with TRBD1. There are 14 residues in the CDR3. V lost 4 bases, J lost 2 bases, and 5 bases stayed unmatched. CDR1 SGHRS and CDR2 YFSETQ come from the germline V gene. The CDR3 is CASSTGDTNTEAFF. Written as DNA, the CDR3 is TGCGCCAGCAGCACAGGGGACACCAACACTGAAGCTTTCTTT.

The chain employs TRBV5-1 and TRBJ1-5, with 9 bases fitting TRBD1. The CDR3 contains 14 residues. Germline lookup yields CDR1 SGHRS and CDR2 YFSETQ. V shed 4 bases, J shed 4 bases, and the junction held 3 bases outside the gene matches. CDR3 protein: CASSPGTGNQPQHF. The CDR3 region has the DNA TGCGCCAGCAGCCCCGGGACAGGGAATCAGCCCCAGCATTTT.

The chain combines TRBV7-9 with TRBJ1-3, with 10 bases identical to TRBD1. After removal of 5 bases from V and 0 bases from J, the junction contained 16 bases not matched to a gene. The germline V gene has CDR1 SEHNR and CDR2 FQNEAQ (reference sequence). The CDR3 consists of 20 residues. CDR3 bases: TGTGCCAGCAGCGGGGAGTGGGGACAGGGGTCCCCTCTCTCTGGAAACACCATATATTTT. This codes for CASSGEWGQGSPLSGNTIYF.

The V and J genes are TRBV3-1 (or the pseudogene TRBV3-2) and TRBJ1-1, with 8 bases matching TRBD1. From germline, CDR1 is LGHDT and CDR2 YNNKEL (reference sequence). This CDR3 is built from 15 residues. Unmatched junction bases numbered 4, after V lost 4 bases and J lost 0 bases. The CDR3 protein is CASSLRDRMNTEAFF. The CDR3 nucleotides read TGTGCCAGCAGCCTTAGGGACAGGATGAACACTGAAGCTTTCTTT.

The chain joins TRBV7-3 to TRBJ2-5; 8 bases fit TRBD1. Germline V CDR1 and CDR2: SGHTA, FQGTGA. The trim removed 5 bases at V and 7 bases at J, leaving 6 bases unmatched. The CDR3 loop spans 13 amino acids. The chain's CDR3 is CASSQGAEGTQYF. The CDR3 coding sequence is TGTGCCAGCAGCCAGGGGGCCGAGGGGACCCAGTACTTC.

The chain has TRBV5-1 and TRBJ2-1; weak D call: TRBD2 (6 bases). V lost 3 bases to trimming and J lost 3 bases, with 13 bases between them. The V gene's germline CDR1 is SGHRS and CDR2 YFSETQ. The CDR3 consists of 15 residues. This chain's CDR3 is CASSSTSHLYNEQFF. CDR3 DNA: TGCGCCAGCAGCTCGACTAGTCACCTCTACAATGAGCAGTTCTTC. The full variable domain, with the rest looked up from reference TRBV5-1 and TRBJ2-1, is KAGVTQTPRYLIKTRGQQVTLSCSPISGHRSVSWYQQTPGQGLQFLFEYFSETQRNKGNFPGRFSGRQFSNSRSEMNVSTLELGDSALYLCASSSTSHLYNEQFFGPGTRLTVL.

The chain uses TRBV2 and TRBJ1-3; D is unclear. CDR1 is SNHLY and CDR2 is FYNNEI in the germline V gene. The V gene lost 2 bases and the J gene lost 2 bases, with 10 bases spanning the gap. The CDR3 is 15 amino acids. CDR3 DNA sequence: TGTGCCAGCAGTGAACGCGAGGTTGCTGGAAACACCATATATTTT. This translates into CASSEREVAGNTIYF.

The count of this clone is one. The CDR3 bases are TGTGCTAGTGGTTTGGTTGAGGGGGTGAACACTGAAGCTTTCTTT. It is translated as CASGLVEGVNTEAFF. V and J are TRBV12-5 and TRBJ1-1; tentative D call: TRBD1 (6 bases). The CDR3 length is 15 residues. Germline CDR1 reads LGHNT; CDR2 reads FRNRAP. V was pared by 0 bases and J by 0 bases, with 8 bases between.

This sequence joins TRBV3-1 (or the pseudogene TRBV3-2) and TRBJ2-7; tentatively, D is TRBD1 (5 bases). There are 15 residues in the CDR3. V dropped 1 base and J dropped 3 bases, with 13 bases sitting between them. Germline values: CDR1 LGHDT, CDR2 YNNKEL (reference sequence). CDR3 DNA: TGTGCCAGCAGCCAAGGGACAAGGTCACTCTACGAGCAGTACTTC. Translated, it gives CASSQGTRSLYEQYF.

The rearrangement joins TRBV29-1 to TRBJ2-1, with D maybe TRBD2 (7 bases). Germline V gene lookup returns CDR1 SQVTM and CDR2 ANQGSEA. Trimming cost V 3 bases and J 2 bases, with 17 bases left between them. The CDR3 runs to 16 residues. CDR3 bases: TGCAGCGTTGAGTATGGCGGGGGCGACACCTACAATGAGCAGTTCTTC. Protein sequence: CSVEYGGGDTYNEQFF.

The gene calls are TRBV6-5 and TRBJ1-2; no firm D call. This CDR3 is 13 amino acids long. V lost 6 bases and J 4 bases, leaving 12 bases between the germline ends. The germline V gene encodes CDR1 MNHEY and CDR2 SVGAGI. CDR3 nucleotide sequence: TGTGCCAGCAGACCGGGAGGGTTCTATGGCTACACCTTC. It yields the protein CASRPGGFYGYTF.